The next 3 T cell receptor beta chains were all read from a single sample in a study of OX40 agonist ivuxolimab in advanced cancers. Produced via immunoSEQ multiplex PCR; TCRdb's table is partial and in-frame only. Of under 20,000 clones listed, 82% are singletons. Sequencing was performed on CD4+ or CD8+ T cells sorted from blood, taken in a trial of the OX40 agonist ivuxolimab. Source of these receptors: an adult with an advanced solid tumor such as melanoma, head and neck, liver or kidney cancer.

The chain combines TRBV27 with TRBJ2-6; TRBD1 or TRBD2 may be the D gene (6 bases each). The CDR3 covers 15 residues. Germline CDR1 is MNHEY and CDR2 is SMNVEV (reference sequence). With 4 bases removed from V and 3 bases from J, the gap between germline ends came to 10 bases. The CDR3 DNA reads TGTGCCAGCAGTTCCGAGGGGGGTGGGGCCAACGTCCTGACTTTC. Amino acids: CASSSEGGGANVLTF.

This sequence joins TRBV5-4 and TRBJ2-2, with D perhaps matching TRBD1 or TRBD2 (6 bases each). V lost 6 bases and J 0 bases, leaving 15 bases between the germline ends. CDR3 length equals 16 residues. The V gene's germline CDR1 is SGHNT and CDR2 YYREEE (reference sequence). The CDR3 DNA reads TGTGCCAGCAAGGGGGGTGCAGCCGCGAACACCGGGGAGCTGTTTTTT. It encodes CASKGGAAANTGELFF.

This chain joins TRBV14 and TRBJ2-7; unclear D gene. The CDR3 covers 13 residues. Trimming took 1 base from V and 7 from J, leaving 11 bases between them. Germline CDR1 reads SGHDN; CDR2 reads FVKESK. The CDR3 protein is CASSQVRMGEQYF. DNA of the CDR3: TGTGCCAGCAGCCAAGTTCGTATGGGTGAGCAGTACTTC.